This TCR beta chain was retrieved from a study of blood T cell repertoires in COVID-19. Authors' analysis steps: Reference gene primer amplification in the assay estimated nucleated cell counts. This table comes from immunoSEQ multiplex PCR, and its TCRdb copy is limited to in-frame clones, with some not included. Clone size and the V and J calls come from that table; the DNA yielded D and trimming. The sample includes 190,000 or so clones, about nine tenths of them seen just once. Self-reported history from a screening survey and questionnaire set each donor's cohort. The recovered donors of Cohort 3 showed two negative PCRs, clearance, or symptom resolution. The CDR3 runs 15 residues. Losses at the gene ends were 5 bases for V and 4 bases for J; bases not matched to a gene: 10. In germline, CDR1 is LNHDA, CDR2 SQIVND (reference sequence).

This clonotype originated in a woman under 40 who had recovered from COVID-19. This sequence joins TRBV19 and TRBJ1-1, with 7 nucleotides matching TRBD1. Sequenced material: PBMCs or T cells enriched from blood (not recorded which). CDR3: CASSAYRGGSTEAFF. In DNA form, the CDR3 reads TGTGCCAGTAGTGCTTACAGGGGAGGTAGCACTGAAGCTTTCTTT.